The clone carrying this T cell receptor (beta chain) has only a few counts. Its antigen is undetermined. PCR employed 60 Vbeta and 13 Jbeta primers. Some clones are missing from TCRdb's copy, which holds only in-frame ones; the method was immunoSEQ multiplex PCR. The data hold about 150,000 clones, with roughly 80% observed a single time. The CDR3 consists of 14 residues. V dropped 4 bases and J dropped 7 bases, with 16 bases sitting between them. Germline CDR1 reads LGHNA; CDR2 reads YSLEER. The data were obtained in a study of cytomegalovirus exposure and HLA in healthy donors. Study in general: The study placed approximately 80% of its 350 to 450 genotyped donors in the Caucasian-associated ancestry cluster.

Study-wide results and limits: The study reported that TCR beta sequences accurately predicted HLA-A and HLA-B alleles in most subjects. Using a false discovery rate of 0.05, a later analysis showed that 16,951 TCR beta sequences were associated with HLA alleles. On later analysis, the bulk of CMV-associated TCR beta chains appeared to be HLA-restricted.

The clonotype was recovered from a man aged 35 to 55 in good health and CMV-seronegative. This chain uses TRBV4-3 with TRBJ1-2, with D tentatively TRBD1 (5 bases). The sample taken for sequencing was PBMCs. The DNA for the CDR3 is TGCGCCAGCAGCCGGGGGGTCGCAGGGATTGGCTACACCTTC. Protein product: CASSRGVAGIGYTF.